The present entry profiles one T cell receptor (beta chain) with its context. CDR1 SGHTA and CDR2 FQGNSA come from the germline V gene. CDR3 length: 13 residues. Trimming took 1 base from V and 11 from J, leaving 12 bases between them. This sample stems from a study of blood T cell repertoires in COVID-19. Background on the study: The origin of the acute and convalescent COVID-19 samples was the United States, Italy and Spain. PBMCs, B-cell-depleted T cells, or T cells were the source of the cDNA or gDNA that made up the material.

Authors' methods: For nucleated cells, counts were estimated from reference gene primer amplification. TCRdb's copy holds only in-frame clones and misses some; the assay was immunoSEQ multiplex PCR. The V and J calls and clone size come from that table; D and trimming were worked out from the DNA. The sample has roughly 150,000 clones, over 70% seen once. Material for sequencing was peripheral blood. The chain uses TRBV7-2 and TRBJ1-5, with D possibly being TRBD1 (5 bases). This TCR derives from a woman aged 70 to 79 who had recovered from COVID-19. The CDR3 spells CASSLEGQGTQHF. For the CDR3, the DNA is TGTGCCAGCAGCTTAGAAGGTCAGGGAACCCAGCATTTT.